The next 9 T cell receptor beta chains were all read from a single sample in a study of T cells in localized non-small cell lung cancer. TCRdb's table, derived via immunoSEQ multiplex PCR, lists solely in-frame clones and lacks some. The table has some 2,500 clones, under 30% seen once. The material was normal lung tissue next to the tumor, obtained before any cancer treatment. These receptors originate from a man aged 35-75 years with stage II squamous cell lung carcinoma.

The V call is TRBV5-1, the J call TRBJ2-1; 7 nucleotides match TRBD1. The ends lost 1 base at V and 5 bases at J; junction bases unmatched: 6. The CDR3 runs 15 residues. The V gene's germline CDR1 is SGHRS and CDR2 YFSETQ. Here the CDR3 reads CASSLSRDRHNEQFF. The DNA of the CDR3 is TGCGCCAGCAGCTTGAGTCGGGACAGACACAATGAGCAGTTCTTC.

The table lists this clone with a few counts. The CDR3 reads CASTRDKNTEAFF. CDR3 DNA sequence: TGTGCCAGCACCCGGGACAAGAACACTGAAGCTTTCTTT. The genes are TRBV9 and TRBJ1-1, with D perhaps matching TRBD1 (6 bases). The CDR3 has 13 amino acids. Trimming pared 6 bases from V and 1 base from J, leaving 10 bases between. The germline V gene encodes CDR1 SGDLS and CDR2 YYNGEE.

This rearrangement joins TRBV11-3 to TRBJ2-2, with D possibly being TRBD2 (5 bases). This CDR3 comprises 15 residues. Trimming took 6 bases from V and 4 from J, leaving 15 bases between them. Germline-derived CDR1 and CDR2 are SGHNT and YENEEA. The DNA for the CDR3 is TGTGCCAGCAGTAAGACGGGCCGGGGCACCGGGGAGCTGTTTTTT. Amino acids: CASSKTGRGTGELFF.

Within the sample, this clone is medium-sized. The V gene is TRBV4-1, the J gene TRBJ2-7; a possible D gene is TRBD2 (5 bases). This CDR3 region has 15 residues. Trimming removed 0 bases from V and 2 bases from J, with 11 bases in between. The germline CDR1 and CDR2 sequences are MGHRA and YSYEKL. The CDR3 DNA reads TGCGCCAGCAGCCAAGAACGCGGGCCGACCTACGAGCAGTACTTC. Translation gives CASSQERGPTYEQYF.

This chain links TRBV28 with TRBJ1-5; TRBD1 agrees at 8 bases. Germline trimming cut 7 bases from V and 0 bases from J; bases unmatched to any gene: 5. This CDR3 has 15 amino acids. Germline V lookup: CDR1 MDHEN, CDR2 SYDVKM. CDR3 bases: TGTGCCAGCATCATCGACAGGGGTAGCAATCAGCCCCAGCATTTT. This encodes CASIIDRGSNQPQHF.

This chain uses TRBV5-1 with TRBJ2-7; a weak D match, TRBD2 (6 bases). This CDR3 has 15 residues. V was cut by 4 bases and J by 2 bases, with 16 bases left in between. Germline loops: CDR1 SGHRS, CDR2 YFSETQ. In nucleotides, the CDR3 is TGCGCCAGCAGCGCGGAGGGGACCGGAACCTACGAGCAGTACTTC. It is translated as CASSAEGTGTYEQYF.

The V and J genes are TRBV23-1 and TRBJ2-1, with 8 nucleotides matching TRBD1. TRBV23-1 has ORF status, its function being uncertain. The CDR3 is 16 residues long. With 8 bases clipped from V and 3 bases from J, the junction kept 12 bases outside the gene matches. Here the CDR3 reads CASPARRGRNYNEQFF. The DNA for the CDR3 is TGCGCCAGCCCCGCCCGCAGGGGGCGAAACTACAATGAGCAGTTCTTC.

This clone was observed a few times. Here the CDR3 DNA reads TGTGCCAGCAGCGTAACGACAGGGGGCGAGCTGTTTTTT. Translating it yields CASSVTTGGELFF. V usage is TRBV9 and J usage is TRBJ2-2; 10 positions match TRBD1. V lost 1 base to trimming and J lost 11 bases; unmatched junction nucleotides: 2. Germline V gene sequence: CDR1 SGDLS, CDR2 YYNGEE. This CDR3 comprises 13 residues.

The chain is built from TRBV6-8 and TRBJ2-7; possible D gene TRBD2, 5 bases. This CDR3 has 13 residues. The ends were cut back, 6 bases at V and 3 bases at J, with 12 bases in the middle. Germline CDR1 MNHGY, CDR2 SAAAGT. For the CDR3, the DNA is TGTGCCAGCAGCCCCGGAGGTCTCTACGAGCAGTACTTC. Protein sequence: CASSPGGLYEQYF.